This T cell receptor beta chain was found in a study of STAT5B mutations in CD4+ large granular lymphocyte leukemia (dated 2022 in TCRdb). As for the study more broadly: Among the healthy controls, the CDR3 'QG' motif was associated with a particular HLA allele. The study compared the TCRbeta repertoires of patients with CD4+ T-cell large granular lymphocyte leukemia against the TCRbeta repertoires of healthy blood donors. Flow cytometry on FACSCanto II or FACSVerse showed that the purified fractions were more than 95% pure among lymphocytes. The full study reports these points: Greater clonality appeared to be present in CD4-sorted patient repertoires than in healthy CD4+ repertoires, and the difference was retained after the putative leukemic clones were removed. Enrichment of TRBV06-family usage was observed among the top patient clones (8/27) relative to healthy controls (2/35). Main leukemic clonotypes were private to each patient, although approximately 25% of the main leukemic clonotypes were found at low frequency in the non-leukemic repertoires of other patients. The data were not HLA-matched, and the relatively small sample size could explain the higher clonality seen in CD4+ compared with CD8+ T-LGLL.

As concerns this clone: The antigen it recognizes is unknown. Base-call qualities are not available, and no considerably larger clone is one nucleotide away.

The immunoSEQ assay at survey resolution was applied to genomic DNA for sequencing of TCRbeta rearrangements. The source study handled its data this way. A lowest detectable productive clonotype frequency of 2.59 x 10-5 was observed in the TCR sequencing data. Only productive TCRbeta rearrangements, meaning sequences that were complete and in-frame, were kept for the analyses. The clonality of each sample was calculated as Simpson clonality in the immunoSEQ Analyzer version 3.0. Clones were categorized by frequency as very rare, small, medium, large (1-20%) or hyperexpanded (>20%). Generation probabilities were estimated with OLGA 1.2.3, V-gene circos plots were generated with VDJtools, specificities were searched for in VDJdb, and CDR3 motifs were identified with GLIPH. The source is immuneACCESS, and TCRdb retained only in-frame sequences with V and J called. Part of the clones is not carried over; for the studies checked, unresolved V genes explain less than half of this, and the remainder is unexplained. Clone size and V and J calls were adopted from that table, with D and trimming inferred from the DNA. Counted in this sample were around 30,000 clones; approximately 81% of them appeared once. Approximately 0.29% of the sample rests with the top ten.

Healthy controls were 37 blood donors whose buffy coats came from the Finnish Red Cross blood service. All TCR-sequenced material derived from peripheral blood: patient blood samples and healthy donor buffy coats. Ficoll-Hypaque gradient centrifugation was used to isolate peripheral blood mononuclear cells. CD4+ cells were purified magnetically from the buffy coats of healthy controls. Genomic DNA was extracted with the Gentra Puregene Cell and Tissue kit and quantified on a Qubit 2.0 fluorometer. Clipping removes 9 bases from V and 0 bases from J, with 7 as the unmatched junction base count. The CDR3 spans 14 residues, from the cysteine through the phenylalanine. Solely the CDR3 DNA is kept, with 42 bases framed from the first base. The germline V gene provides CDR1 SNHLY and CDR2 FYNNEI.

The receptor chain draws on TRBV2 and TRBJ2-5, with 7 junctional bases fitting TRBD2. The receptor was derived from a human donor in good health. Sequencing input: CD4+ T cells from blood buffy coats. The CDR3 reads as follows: CASSSGTYQETQYF. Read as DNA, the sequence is TGTGCCAGTTCTAGCGGAACGTACCAAGAGACCCAGTACTTC.